This entry lists 30 T cell receptor beta chains sequenced from one sample in a study of blood T cell repertoires in COVID-19. The method was immunoSEQ multiplex PCR; TCRdb's version includes in-frame clones alone and lacks a portion of them. The sample includes approximately 380,000 clones, 85% of them seen just once. The sequenced material came from peripheral blood. The receptors come from a woman aged 18-29 years with acute or convalescent COVID-19.

V and J are TRBV4-1 and TRBJ1-1, with TRBD1 matching over 11 bases. V was pared by 8 bases and J by 1 base, with 9 bases of the junction left unmatched. The CDR3 is 16 amino acids. Per germline, CDR1 MGHRA and CDR2 YSYEKL. The CDR3 loop is CASAGTGGLKNTEAFF. CDR3 bases: TGCGCCAGCGCCGGGACAGGGGGTCTCAAGAACACTGAAGCTTTCTTT.

The V gene is TRBV12-5, the J gene TRBJ2-2; 7 bases agree with TRBD1. CDR3 size: 17 residues. The germline V gene has CDR1 LGHNT and CDR2 FRNRAP. Trimming at V came to 3 bases and at J to 0 bases, leaving 7 bases not matched to a gene. This CDR3 is CASGLPRGTTNTGELFF. CDR3 coding DNA: TGTGCTAGTGGTTTACCCAGGGGGACAACGAACACCGGGGAGCTGTTTTTT.

CDR3 sequence reads: CASGRQESPSQYF. The CDR3 DNA follows: TGTGCCAGCGGTAGACAGGAGTCCCCCTCGCAGTATTTT. The rearrangement links TRBV27 to TRBJ2-3, with TRBD1 as a possible D gene (6 bases). Germline assignment: CDR1 MNHEY and CDR2 SMNVEV (reference sequence). V lost 8 bases to trimming and J lost 10 bases, with 19 bases between them. This CDR3 region has 13 residues.

The chain couples TRBV12-3 or TRBV12-4 to TRBJ1-4; maybe TRBD1 (5 bases). This CDR3 comprises 11 residues. Between the trimmed V and J ends, which lost 8 bases and 10 bases, there was a span of 11 bases. The CDR3 DNA reads TGTGCCAGCCGGCAGGGCGGAAAACTGTTTTTT. As protein: CASRQGGKLFF.

This sequence joins TRBV10-3 and TRBJ2-1, with 9 nucleotides matching TRBD2. The ends lost 7 bases at V and 8 bases at J; junction bases unmatched: 12. This CDR3 is built from 15 residues. CDR1 is ENHRY and CDR2 is SYGVKD in the germline V gene. DNA of the CDR3: TGTGCCATCACCACCTTAGCGGGAGATCGGGATGAGCAGTTCTTC. Translated: CAITTLAGDRDEQFF.

This chain joins TRBV12-3 or TRBV12-4 and TRBJ1-5; TRBD1 matches 7 bases. The V gene end was trimmed by 5 bases and the J gene end by 4 bases; junction bases not matched to a gene: 2. The CDR3 is 13 residues long. The CDR3 spells CASSQGENQPQHF. The CDR3 coding sequence is TGTGCCAGCAGTCAGGGGGAAAATCAGCCCCAGCATTTT.

This chain uses TRBV9 with TRBJ1-2; 8 positions agree with TRBD1. The J segment lost 3 bases and the V segment lost 4 bases, leaving 8 bases of the junction unmatched. The V gene's germline CDR1 is SGDLS and CDR2 YYNGEE. The CDR3 is 15 residues long. For the CDR3, the DNA is TGTGCCAGCAGCCCACCAGGACAGGGCTACTATGGCTACACCTTC. The encoded protein is CASSPPGQGYYGYTF.

The rearrangement joins TRBV6-2 or TRBV6-3 to TRBJ2-1; perhaps TRBD1 as D (6 bases). CDR3 length: 16 residues. In germline, CDR1 is MNHEY, CDR2 SVGEGT. Trimming left V 0 bases short and J 0 bases short, with 9 bases between. DNA for the CDR3: TGTGCCAGCAGTTACTCGAGAGGGGGCTCCTACAATGAGCAGTTCTTC. Amino acids: CASSYSRGGSYNEQFF.

This clone occurred once. In DNA, the CDR3 is TGTGCCACCAGCGTCAACCCACGGGGAGAACTGTTTTTT. Translating it yields CATSVNPRGELFF. V is TRBV15 and J is TRBJ1-4; D remains ambiguous. V was trimmed by 5 bases and J by 12 bases, leaving 16 bases between them. This CDR3 comprises 13 residues. Germline lookup yields CDR1 LNHNV and CDR2 YYDKDF (reference sequence).

The chain links TRBV2 to TRBJ2-1; 8 bases align to TRBD1. This CDR3 comprises 13 residues. Trimming cost V 6 bases and J 6 bases; bases outside gene matches: 4. Germline assignment: CDR1 SNHLY and CDR2 FYNNEI. The CDR3 region is CASSRQGSNEQFF. CDR3 coding DNA: TGTGCCAGCAGCAGACAGGGGTCCAATGAGCAGTTCTTC. Together with reference TRBV2 and TRBJ2-1, the CDR3 gives the full variable domain: EPEVTQTPSHQVTQMGQEVILRCVPISNHLYFYWYRQILGQKVEFLVSFYNNEISEKSEIFDDQFSVERPDGSNFTLKIRSTKLEDSAMYFCASSRQGSNEQFFGPGTRLTVL.

The V call is TRBV11-3, the J call TRBJ2-5; 10 positions match TRBD1. V trimming: 5 bases; J trimming: 5 bases; junction bases outside the gene matches: 11. This CDR3 contains 16 residues. CDR1 SGHNT and CDR2 YENEEA come from the germline V gene. In DNA form, the CDR3 reads TGTGCCAGCAGCCTAAGGGGCGGGACAGGGGTGGAGACCCAGTACTTC. This codes for CASSLRGGTGVETQYF.

In this sample, this clone turned up a few times. V usage is TRBV27 and J usage is TRBJ2-2; D gene unclear. The germline CDR1 and CDR2 sequences are MNHEY and SMNVEV (reference sequence). The CDR3 runs 13 residues. Trimming took 2 bases from V and 2 from J, leaving 3 bases between them. This chain's CDR3 is CASSLTNTGELFF. CDR3 sequence (DNA): TGTGCCAGCAGTTTAACAAACACCGGGGAGCTGTTTTTT.

This clone was seen a handful of times. The rearrangement uses TRBV28 and TRBJ2-7, with TRBD1 matching 9 bases. V lost 6 bases, J lost 3 bases, and 6 bases stayed unmatched. CDR1 and CDR2 (germline): MDHEN, SYDVKM. The CDR3 is made up of 14 amino acids. CDR3 protein: CASRRQGGDYEQYF. Written as DNA, the CDR3 is TGTGCCAGCAGACGACAGGGGGGGGACTACGAGCAGTACTTC.

J is TRBJ1-1 and V is TRBV30; 9 bases line up with TRBD1. The CDR3 extends over 14 amino acids. The V segment lost 1 base and the J segment 6 bases; nucleotides outside the gene matches: 6. Germline V gives CDR1 GTSNPN, CDR2 SVGIG (reference sequence). The DNA of the CDR3 is TGTGCCTGGAGTGCGGGACAGGGATTGCCTGAAGCTTTCTTT. Amino acid sequence: CAWSAGQGLPEAFF.

A few counts support this clone. The chain is built from TRBV28 and TRBJ1-2; tentatively, D is TRBD1 (5 bases). The CDR3 sequence is 13 residues long. From germline, CDR1 is MDHEN and CDR2 SYDVKM. Trimming left V 7 bases short and J 1 base short, with 10 bases between. CDR3: CASIGGNNYGYTF. CDR3 sequence (DNA): TGTGCCAGCATTGGGGGGAATAACTATGGCTACACCTTC.

This chain uses TRBV9 with TRBJ2-3; 8 bases are shared with TRBD2. J was trimmed by 0 bases and V by 0 bases; bases with no gene match: 3. The germline V gene encodes CDR1 SGDLS and CDR2 YYNGEE. CDR3 length: 16 amino acids. CDR3 nucleotides: TGTGCCAGCAGCGTAGGTCGGGGGGGTAGCACAGATACGCAGTATTTT. Its translation: CASSVGRGGSTDTQYF.

Only a few counts were recorded for this clone. This chain connects TRBV19 to TRBJ2-2; 7 nucleotides agree with TRBD1. Losses at the gene ends were 10 bases for V and 0 bases for J; bases not matched to a gene: 8. This CDR3 contains 15 residues. Germline V gene sequence: CDR1 LNHDA, CDR2 SQIVND (reference sequence). DNA of the CDR3: TGTGCCACCCACAGGGGCTCCACGAACACCGGGGAGCTGTTTTTT. Amino acids: CATHRGSTNTGELFF.

This chain links TRBV12-5 with TRBJ1-1, with 7 bases aligning to TRBD1. This CDR3 spans 14 amino acids. Germline CDR1 is LGHNT and CDR2 is FRNRAP. With 8 bases clipped from V and 4 bases from J, the junction kept 10 bases outside the gene matches. The CDR3 nucleotides read TGTGCTAGTCCCGACTTACAGGGGAGCACTGAAGCTTTCTTT. Translating it yields CASPDLQGSTEAFF.

The rearrangement links TRBV9 to TRBJ1-2; D is perhaps TRBD1 (5 bases). Germline lookup yields CDR1 SGDLS and CDR2 YYNGEE. CDR3 length: 15 residues. Trimming shortened V by 0 bases and J by 8 bases, and 17 bases separated the two germline ends. The CDR3, as DNA: TGTGCCAGCAGCGTAGAAGAAGGGGCGCGGTCGGGCTACACCTTC. Translated, it gives CASSVEEGARSGYTF.

CDR3 DNA: TGTGCCAGCAGTTTATGGGGAGGGAGTTCGTATGATACGCAGTATTTT. It codes for CASSLWGGSSYDTQYF. The chain recombines TRBV28 with TRBJ2-3, with 7 bases matching TRBD2. Germline V gene data show CDR1 as MDHEN and CDR2 as SYDVKM. With V trimmed by 0 bases and J by 6 bases, 9 bases remained unmatched. CDR3 length equals 16 residues.

The chain recombines TRBV5-8 with TRBJ1-6; D is unclear. The CDR3 is 16 amino acids. In germline, CDR1 is SGHTS, CDR2 YDEGEE. V was trimmed by 0 bases and J by 0 bases, leaving 7 bases between them. The CDR3 loop reads CASSLDRSSYNSPLHF. Written as DNA, the CDR3 is TGTGCCAGCAGCTTGGATAGGAGCTCCTATAATTCACCCCTCCACTTT.

The chain is built from TRBV28 and TRBJ2-3; 9 nucleotides match TRBD2. This CDR3 is 15 amino acids long. Trimming at V came to 6 bases and at J to 0 bases, leaving 4 bases not matched to a gene. Germline CDR1 reads MDHEN; CDR2 reads SYDVKM. The CDR3 nucleotides read TGTGCCAGCAGCCGACTAGCGGATAGCACAGATACGCAGTATTTT. Its protein is CASSRLADSTDTQYF.

The chain employs TRBV29-1 and TRBJ2-3; no clear D. The CDR3 consists of 15 residues. From germline, CDR1 is SQVTM and CDR2 ANQGSEA. V was trimmed by 4 bases and J by 0 bases, leaving 14 bases between them. The CDR3 here is CSVAPVARSTDTQYF. The CDR3 region has the DNA TGCAGCGTTGCCCCGGTTGCTAGAAGCACAGATACGCAGTATTTT.

The V and J genes are TRBV9 and TRBJ2-5; the D gene is possibly TRBD2 (5 bases). Germline CDR1 reads SGDLS; CDR2 reads YYNGEE. Trimming took off 7 bases at V and 0 bases at J, with 19 bases between the two ends. The CDR3 loop spans 16 amino acids. CDR3 amino acids: CASSYQGLEDQETQYF. The CDR3 region has the DNA TGTGCCAGCTCATACCAAGGTCTGGAGGACCAAGAGACCCAGTACTTC.

V gene TRBV2 combines with J gene TRBJ1-6; D possibly corresponds to TRBD1 (6 bases). The length of the CDR3 is 15 residues. Germline CDR1 is SNHLY and CDR2 is FYNNEI. V dropped 6 bases and J dropped 10 bases, with 19 bases sitting between them. CDR3 loop: CASRVQGWVRSPLHF. The DNA of the CDR3 is TGTGCCAGCAGAGTACAGGGATGGGTTCGGTCACCCCTCCACTTT.

The sample holds one count of this clone. V is TRBV7-9 and J is TRBJ1-1; D unresolved. Between the trimmed V and J ends, which lost 4 bases and 3 bases, there was a span of 15 bases. The CDR3 has 15 amino acids. Germline CDR1 is SEHNR and CDR2 is FQNEAQ (reference sequence). The CDR3 region is CASSYPGLEDTEAFF. In DNA form, the CDR3 reads TGTGCCAGCAGCTATCCGGGTCTCGAGGACACTGAAGCTTTCTTT. Full variable domain (missing parts from reference TRBV7-9 and TRBJ1-1): DTGVSQNPRHKITKRGQNVTFRCDPISEHNRLYWYRQTLGQGPEFLTYFQNEAQLEKSRLLSDRFSAERPKGSFSTLEIQRTEQGDSAMYLCASSYPGLEDTEAFFGQGTRLTVV.

The V call is TRBV10-3, the J call TRBJ1-5; D unclear. Germline values: CDR1 ENHRY, CDR2 SYGVKD. Trimming pared 2 bases from V and 7 bases from J, leaving 9 bases between. This CDR3 is 13 amino acids long. The CDR3 sequence: CAISETAGQPQHF. CDR3 sequence (DNA): TGTGCCATCAGTGAGACGGCAGGCCAGCCCCAGCATTTT.

The rearrangement links TRBV7-9 to TRBJ2-2, with 7 bases aligning to TRBD1. Germline V gene sequence: CDR1 SEHNR, CDR2 FQNEAQ (reference sequence). After removal of 4 bases from V and 7 bases from J, the junction contained 9 bases not matched to a gene. The CDR3 contains 15 residues. The CDR3 reads CASSSAVWTGGELFF. CDR3 nucleotides: TGTGCCAGCAGCTCGGCGGTTTGGACAGGCGGGGAGCTGTTTTTT. Full variable domain (missing parts from reference TRBV7-9 and TRBJ2-2): DTGVSQNPRHKITKRGQNVTFRCDPISEHNRLYWYRQTLGQGPEFLTYFQNEAQLEKSRLLSDRFSAERPKGSFSTLEIQRTEQGDSAMYLCASSSAVWTGGELFFGEGSRLTVL.

A single count supports this clone. V and J are TRBV11-2 and TRBJ1-3; the D gene is possibly TRBD1 (6 bases). The germline CDR1 and CDR2 sequences are SGHAT and FQNNGV. The V end lost 5 bases, the J end lost 2 bases, and 10 bases lay between the germline ends. This CDR3 comprises 14 residues. The chain's CDR3 is CASSIQGTGNTIYF. In DNA form, the CDR3 reads TGTGCCAGCAGCATACAGGGTACTGGAAACACCATATATTTT.

V is TRBV30 and J is TRBJ1-1; a weak D match, TRBD1 (5 bases). Germline V gives CDR1 GTSNPN, CDR2 SVGIG (reference sequence). Trimming shortened V by 3 bases and J by 2 bases, and 19 bases separated the two germline ends. CDR3 length: 16 residues. In DNA form, the CDR3 reads TGTGCCTGGAGGAGACCCAGACAGACCCTCAACACTGAAGCTTTCTTT. Translating it yields CAWRRPRQTLNTEAFF.